A selection of T cell receptor beta chains follows, all from one sample in a study of shared clonotypes between healthy human individuals. Here immunoSEQ multiplex PCR was the method, and the copy in TCRdb shows in-frame clones only, minus some. This sample has approximately 2,300,000 clones, with under 95% found just once. The sequencing sample was made of naive CD4+ T cells from PBMCs. The receptor source for this set is a young man in good health. Some clones in this sample may be carry-over from other donors' samples. CDR3s include the opening cysteine and the closing phenylalanine or tryptophan. The D gene is left open where the match is weak.

d_call	v_call	cdr3_aa
.	TRBV5-1	CASTTQGTGETQYF
TRBD1	TRBV27	CASGGQGASFSRPEKLFF
.	TRBV9	CASSVGMEPTYEQYF
.	TRBV4-2	CASSQDQVPYNEQFF
TRBD1	TRBV2	CASRTGVPRDTEAFF
TRBD1	TRBV18	CASSPNTGDTEAFF
.	TRBV15	CATSRDNKEAQYF
.	TRBV29-1	CSVGTYEQYF
.	TRBV27	CASSLRGNYEQYF
.	TRBV2	CASSRQDSNQPQHF
.	TRBV5-4	CASSLGGTGELFF
TRBD2	TRBV5-1	CASSFLSGVNTGELFF
.	TRBV4-2	CASSQVRLGQTTYEQYF
.	TRBV28	CAIKQGAGNQPQHF
TRBD2	TRBV5-4	CASSPGGPGNEQFF
TRBD2	TRBV4-2	CASSLKASGTTDTQYF
TRBD1	TRBV7-3	CASSLHGTGFNEQFF
.	TRBV4-1	CASSQDLGGFVPVTEAFF
TRBD1	TRBV7-9	CASSPGTGGHGYTF
TRBD1	TRBV7-2	CASSLTGTGQPQHF
TRBD1	TRBV6-1	CASREPGTGRGYTF
TRBD2	TRBV15	CATSRESGLAGLTDTQYF
.	TRBV14	CASSYTREETQYF
TRBD2	TRBV15	CATSRDGRAYNEQFF
.	TRBV7-9	CASSDFQETQYF
TRBD2	TRBV5-1	CASSVLAAVQETQYF